What follows are 30 T cell receptor beta chains derived from one specimen sequenced in a study of cytomegalovirus exposure and HLA in healthy donors. Researchers ran the PCR with 60 Vbeta and 13 Jbeta primers. Clones were sequenced by immunoSEQ multiplex PCR, and TCRdb holds only the in-frame ones, with some missing. The table has 30,000 to 40,000 clones, roughly 82% seen once. Sequencing used PBMCs. These receptor sequences come from a woman in her late teens or twenties in good health and CMV-seropositive.

The chain uses TRBV6-1 and TRBJ1-3; tentatively, D is TRBD1 (6 bases). The CDR3 is made up of 14 amino acids. The V end lost 7 bases, the J end lost 0 bases, and 10 bases lay between the germline ends. From germline, CDR1 is MNHNS and CDR2 SASEGT. The CDR3: CASTGQISGNTIYF. CDR3 coding DNA: TGTGCCAGCACCGGACAGATCTCTGGAAACACCATATATTTT.

This clone was seen only a few times. This chain connects TRBV7-8 to TRBJ2-7; TRBD2 is a possible D gene (5 bases). This CDR3 spans 15 amino acids. The V end was cut by 1 base, the J end by 3 bases, with 13 bases between. Germline V gene sequence: CDR1 SGHVS, CDR2 FQNEAQ. This CDR3 reads CASSLEAVIGYEQYF. The CDR3 bases are TGTGCCAGCAGCTTAGAAGCGGTAATAGGCTACGAGCAGTACTTC.

The chain uses TRBV5-1 and TRBJ1-2; 8 bases map to TRBD1. The J segment lost 7 bases and the V segment lost 0 bases, leaving 8 bases of the junction unmatched. This CDR3 contains 15 residues. Looked up from germline, CDR1 is SGHRS and CDR2 is YFSETQ. CDR3 in DNA: TGCGCCAGCAGCTTGGAGTCAGGGGGCGTAATTGGCTACACCTTC. Protein product: CASSLESGGVIGYTF.

This rearrangement joins TRBV28 to TRBJ2-7, with 12 bases matching TRBD2. This CDR3 region has 16 residues. After removal of 1 base from V and 7 bases from J, the junction contained 8 bases not matched to a gene. The germline V gene has CDR1 MDHEN and CDR2 SYDVKM. CDR3 region: CASSLFRRTSGIEQYF. In DNA, the CDR3 is TGTGCCAGCAGTTTATTTCGTAGGACTAGCGGGATTGAGCAGTACTTC.

In the case of this clone: One junction end disagrees with the germline gene, perhaps due to a read error. This sequence joins TRBV27 and TRBJ2-2; D ambiguous. Germline V CDR1 and CDR2: MNHEY, SMNVEV (reference sequence). The CDR3 covers 15 residues. CDR3 protein: CASRLWSRYTGELFF. Here the CDR3 DNA reads TGTGCCAGCAGGTTATGGTCCAGATACACCGGGGAGCTGTTTTTT.

The chain employs TRBV7-2 and TRBJ2-1; 8 bases agree with TRBD2. CDR3 size: 15 residues. Per germline, CDR1 SGHTA and CDR2 FQGNSA. V lost 3 bases, J lost 8 bases, and 9 bases stayed unmatched. The CDR3 sequence is CASSFERGGLYEQFF. The CDR3 nucleotides read TGTGCCAGCAGCTTCGAACGGGGGGGCCTCTATGAGCAGTTCTTC.

The chain links TRBV19 to TRBJ1-2, with TRBD1 matching over 10 bases. This CDR3 has 16 residues. Germline V gene lookup returns CDR1 LNHDA and CDR2 SQIVND (reference sequence). The V and J ends lost 11 bases and 0 bases, in that order; junction bases with no gene match: 12. In DNA form, the CDR3 reads TGTGCCCAAAGCCGGGACAGGGGAGGCACTAACTATGGCTACACCTTC. It translates to CAQSRDRGGTNYGYTF.

The J gene is TRBJ2-3, the V gene TRBV5-1; tentatively, D is TRBD2 (6 bases). CDR3 length: 15 residues. Germline loops: CDR1 SGHRS, CDR2 YFSETQ. V was shortened by 2 bases and J by 0 bases, with 10 bases between the two germline ends. In DNA form, the CDR3 reads TGCGCCAGCAGCTTAACTAGCCCAAGCACAGATACGCAGTATTTT. Its protein product is CASSLTSPSTDTQYF.

The gene calls are TRBV7-9 and TRBJ2-1; 11 bases line up with TRBD2. The CDR3 is 18 residues long. CDR1 and CDR2 from the germline V gene are SEHNR and FQNEAQ (reference sequence). V was clipped by 5 bases and J by 4 bases; unmatched bases: 13. The CDR3 sequence: CASSRGEGLAGGYNEQFF. The CDR3 bases are TGTGCCAGCAGCCGGGGCGAGGGGCTAGCGGGGGGATACAATGAGCAGTTCTTC. Full variable domain (missing parts from reference TRBV7-9 and TRBJ2-1): DTGVSQNPRHKITKRGQNVTFRCDPISEHNRLYWYRQTLGQGPEFLTYFQNEAQLEKSRLLSDRFSAERPKGSFSTLEIQRTEQGDSAMYLCASSRGEGLAGGYNEQFFGPGTRLTVL.

This sequence joins TRBV30 and TRBJ2-7; 10 bases match TRBD2. The CDR3 is 14 residues long. Germline V lookup: CDR1 GTSNPN, CDR2 SVGIG (reference sequence). Trimming cost V 0 bases and J 6 bases; bases outside gene matches: 5. The CDR3 is CAWSVKAGGFEQYF. The DNA for the CDR3 is TGTGCCTGGAGTGTAAAAGCGGGAGGGTTCGAGCAGTACTTC.

This rearrangement joins TRBV9 to TRBJ1-1; the D gene is possibly TRBD1 (6 bases). Trimming cost V 3 bases and J 2 bases, with 11 bases left between them. The CDR3 spans 14 residues. CDR1 and CDR2 (germline): SGDLS, YYNGEE. The CDR3 region has the DNA TGTGCCAGCAGCGGACCGGGACACAACACTGAAGCTTTCTTT. Protein sequence: CASSGPGHNTEAFF. Based on the CDR3 plus reference TRBV9 and TRBJ1-1, the full variable domain is DSGVTQTPKHLITATGQRVTLRCSPRSGDLSVYWYQQSLDQGLQFLIQYYNGEERAKGNILERFSAQQFPDLHSELNLSSLELGDSALYFCASSGPGHNTEAFFGQGTRLTVV.

The gene calls are TRBV27 and TRBJ2-7; 14 positions match TRBD2. Germline V gives CDR1 MNHEY, CDR2 SMNVEV (reference sequence). V dropped 5 bases and J dropped 0; count of bases not matched to a gene: 6. CDR3 length equals 17 residues. The CDR3 DNA reads TGTGCCAGCAGTCCGGGACTAGCGGGAGTCCACTCCTACGAGCAGTACTTC. This sequence encodes CASSPGLAGVHSYEQYF.

The chain recombines TRBV7-9 with TRBJ1-1; D may be TRBD1 (5 bases). V was trimmed by 7 bases and J by 1 base, leaving 16 bases between them. Germline V gene sequence: CDR1 SEHNR, CDR2 FQNEAQ (reference sequence). This CDR3 contains 15 residues. The CDR3, as DNA: TGTGCCAGCAACGATCCGGGGGAGTGGAACACTGAAGCTTTCTTT. It codes for CASNDPGEWNTEAFF.

The genes are TRBV6-5 and TRBJ2-1; D possibly corresponds to TRBD2 (5 bases). Trimming stripped 7 bases from V and 4 bases from J, with 11 bases between. Germline V gives CDR1 MNHEY, CDR2 SVGAGI. This CDR3 has 13 amino acids. CDR3 nucleotides: TGTGCCAGCACCTCCGGAGGTTACAATGAGCAGTTCTTC. Amino acids: CASTSGGYNEQFF.

The gene calls are TRBV5-4 and TRBJ2-3; 8 positions agree with TRBD2. The CDR3 sequence is 16 residues long. CDR1 and CDR2 (germline): SGHNT, YYREEE (reference sequence). Trimming removed 6 bases from V and 7 bases from J; junction bases left unmatched: 16. The CDR3 reads CASNDGGAVLGHTQYF. The CDR3, as DNA: TGTGCCAGCAACGACGGGGGGGCAGTACTCGGGCATACGCAGTATTTT. Looking up the rest from reference TRBV5-4 and TRBJ2-3 gives the full variable domain: ETGVTQSPTHLIKTRGQQVTLRCSSQSGHNTVSWYQQALGQGPQFIFQYYREEENGRGNFPPRFSGLQFPNYSSELNVNALELDDSALYLCASNDGGAVLGHTQYFGPGTRLTVL.

The chain joins TRBV4-2 to TRBJ2-7, with 8 positions matching TRBD1. Losses at the gene ends were 1 base for V and 3 bases for J; bases not matched to a gene: 5. CDR1 and CDR2 (germline): LGHNA, YNFKEQ. The CDR3 has 15 amino acids. The CDR3 here is CASSQAGGTGYEQYF. The DNA of the CDR3 is TGTGCCAGCAGCCAAGCAGGGGGCACGGGCTACGAGCAGTACTTC.

The rearrangement joins TRBV27 to TRBJ1-2; unclear D gene. This CDR3 is built from 11 residues. V lost 6 bases and J 5 bases, leaving 7 bases between the germline ends. The germline V gene has CDR1 MNHEY and CDR2 SMNVEV (reference sequence). CDR3 bases: TGTGCCAGCAGGGGAGGTTATGGCTACACCTTC. It yields the protein CASRGGYGYTF.

This clone was seen only a few times. V is TRBV6-5 and J is TRBJ2-6, with D possibly being TRBD2 (6 bases). Germline loops: CDR1 MNHEY, CDR2 SVGAGI. V was clipped by 6 bases and J by 0 bases, with 9 bases between them. The CDR3 extends over 15 amino acids. CDR3 DNA: TGTGCCAGCAGGTCCGGGGGCTCTGGGGCCAACGTCCTGACTTTC. Protein product: CASRSGGSGANVLTF.

The rearrangement joins TRBV27 to TRBJ1-6; D gene uncertain. The germline V gene encodes CDR1 MNHEY and CDR2 SMNVEV (reference sequence). This CDR3 region has 14 residues. Trimming left V 7 bases short and J 0 bases short, with 7 bases between. CDR3 nucleotides: TGTGCCAGCACTAGGAGCTCCTATAATTCACCCCTCCACTTT. This translates into CASTRSSYNSPLHF.

This chain joins TRBV2 and TRBJ1-2, with 9 bases aligning to TRBD1. This CDR3 region has 13 residues. Germline CDR1 and CDR2: SNHLY and FYNNEI. The junction had 2 bases not matched to a gene; V was cut back by 7 bases and J by 2 bases. The CDR3 loop reads CASTGQGNYGYTF. The CDR3 bases are TGTGCCAGCACCGGACAGGGGAACTATGGCTACACCTTC.

A remark on this clone: The germline gene is not matched at one end of the junction; a read error may be the cause. J is TRBJ1-1 and V is TRBV7-7; 7 positions match TRBD1. The CDR3 spans 13 residues. Germline V CDR1 and CDR2: SSHAT, FNYEAQ (reference sequence). CDR3 loop: CASSRDSNTEAFF. The CDR3 DNA sequence: TGTGCTAGCAGCCGGGACAGTAACACTGAAGCTTTCTTT.

V is TRBV5-1 and J is TRBJ1-5; D unresolved. Per the germline V gene, CDR1 is SGHRS and CDR2 is YFSETQ. The CDR3 extends over 13 amino acids. Trimming cost V 0 bases and J 5 bases, with 6 bases left between them. CDR3 amino acids: CASSLGADQPQHF. Written as DNA, the CDR3 is TGCGCCAGCAGCTTGGGGGCTGATCAGCCCCAGCATTTT.

This chain links TRBV7-9 with TRBJ2-7; no definite D call. The CDR3 has 13 residues. Germline CDR1 SEHNR, CDR2 FQNEAQ (reference sequence). Deletions cut 1 base from V and 3 bases from J, with 7 bases between. CDR3 coding DNA: TGTGCCAGCAGCTTAGACCGCAGCTACGAGCAGTACTTC. It specifies CASSLDRSYEQYF.

J is TRBJ1-1 and V is TRBV6-6; maybe TRBD1 (6 bases). This CDR3 has 14 residues. Germline V CDR1 and CDR2: MNHNY, SVGAGI (reference sequence). Between the trimmed V and J ends, which lost 6 bases and 5 bases, there was a span of 16 bases. CDR3 in amino acids: CASSSRGGMTEAFF. The DNA for the CDR3 is TGTGCCAGCAGCTCCCGGGGGGGCATGACTGAAGCTTTCTTT.

The chain links TRBV19 to TRBJ2-2; a weak D match, TRBD2 (6 bases). Trimming shortened V by 6 bases and J by 3 bases, and 14 bases separated the two germline ends. This CDR3 contains 15 residues. Germline CDR1 and CDR2: LNHDA and SQIVND (reference sequence). The CDR3 coding sequence is TGTGCCAGTAGCACCACCCTAGCGTACACCGGGGAGCTGTTTTTT. Translation gives CASSTTLAYTGELFF.

This clone was found a few times. The rearrangement uses TRBV7-9 and TRBJ1-2; D is unresolved. This CDR3 has 11 amino acids. Trimming cost V 3 bases and J 8 bases, with 7 bases left between them. CDR1 and CDR2 from the germline V gene are SEHNR and FQNEAQ (reference sequence). The CDR3 sequence is CASSFEAGYTF. The CDR3 DNA reads TGTGCCAGCAGCTTCGAAGCGGGCTACACCTTC.

V gene TRBV28 combines with J gene TRBJ2-7, with TRBD1 identical over 10 bases. This CDR3 has 14 amino acids. The J segment lost 2 bases and the V segment lost 6 bases, leaving 4 bases of the junction unmatched. The V gene's germline CDR1 is MDHEN and CDR2 SYDVKM. Here the CDR3 reads CASSQTGGAYEQYF. In DNA, the CDR3 is TGTGCCAGCAGCCAGACAGGGGGCGCCTACGAGCAGTACTTC.

The V and J genes are TRBV27 and TRBJ2-3; 7 nucleotides match TRBD1. CDR3 size: 15 residues. Germline CDR1 is MNHEY and CDR2 is SMNVEV (reference sequence). Trimming at V came to 2 bases and at J to 3 bases, leaving 5 bases not matched to a gene. In nucleotides, the CDR3 is TGTGCCAGCAGTTTAGTGGCAGGGGGTACAGATACGCAGTATTTT. Amino acid sequence: CASSLVAGGTDTQYF.

This clone was recorded once. This chain connects TRBV11-2 to TRBJ2-7, with D possibly being TRBD2 (6 bases). This CDR3 is 16 amino acids long. Looked up from germline, CDR1 is SGHAT and CDR2 is FQNNGV. Trimming left V 5 bases short and J 5 bases short, with 22 bases between. CDR3 protein: CASSPGRVRGPDEQYF. The CDR3 nucleotides are TGTGCCAGCAGCCCCGGGAGAGTGAGGGGACCGGACGAGCAGTACTTC. Looking up the rest from reference TRBV11-2 and TRBJ2-7 gives the full variable domain: EAGVAQSPRYKIIEKRQSVAFWCNPISGHATLYWYQQILGQGPKLLIQFQNNGVVDDSQLPKDRFSAERLKGVDSTLKIQPAKLEDSAVYLCASSPGRVRGPDEQYFGPGTRLTVT.

This clone showed up just a few times. The J gene is TRBJ1-4, the V gene TRBV15; 10 bases match TRBD1. Germline V CDR1 and CDR2: LNHNV, YYDKDF (reference sequence). The V and J ends lost 0 bases and 5 bases, in that order; junction bases with no gene match: 6. There are 17 residues in the CDR3. The CDR3 nucleotides read TGTGCCACCAGCAGAGAGGGCGGACAGGGGGGGAATGAAAAACTGTTTTTT. It yields the protein CATSREGGQGGNEKLFF.